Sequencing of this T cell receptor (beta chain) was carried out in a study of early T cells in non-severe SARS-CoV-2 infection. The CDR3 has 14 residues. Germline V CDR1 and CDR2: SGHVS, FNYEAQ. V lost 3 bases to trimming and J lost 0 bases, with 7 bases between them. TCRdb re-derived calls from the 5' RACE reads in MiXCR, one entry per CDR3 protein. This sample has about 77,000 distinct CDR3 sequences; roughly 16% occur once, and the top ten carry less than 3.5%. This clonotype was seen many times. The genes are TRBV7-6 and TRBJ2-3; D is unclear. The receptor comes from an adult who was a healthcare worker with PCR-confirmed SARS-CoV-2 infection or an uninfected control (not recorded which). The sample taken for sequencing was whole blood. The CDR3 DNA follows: TGTGCCAGCAGCTTTTTAACTAGCACAGATACGCAGTATTTT. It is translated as CASSFLTSTDTQYF. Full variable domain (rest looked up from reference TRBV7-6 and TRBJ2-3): GAGVSQSPRYKVTKRGQDVALRCDPISGHVSLYWYRQALGQGPEFLTYFNYEAQQDKSGLPNDRFSAERPEGSISTLTIQRTEQRDSAMYRCASSFLTSTDTQYFGPGTRLTVL.